These T cell receptor beta chains were read from a single sample in a study of cytomegalovirus exposure and HLA in healthy donors. Profiling relied on immunoSEQ multiplex PCR, and the TCRdb table lists in-frame clones only, not all of them. The sample comprises about 140,000 clones, over 75% of which are singletons, and 1.5% to 2% rests with the top ten. Sequenced material: PBMCs. The source is a man between 40 and 49 years old in good health and CMV-seronegative. The CDR3 runs from the conserved cysteine through the conserved F or W. The D gene is left open where the match is weak. Rows give clone size only sometimes, using once, few, many, or a class for an expanded clone.

size: -; V: TRBV5-5; J: TRBJ1-1; D: -; DNA: TGTGCCAGCAGCTTGGCAGGGCGGGGCACTGAAGCTTTCTTT; CDR3: CASSLAGRGTEAFF
size: few; V: TRBV30; J: TRBJ1-1; D: -; DNA: TGTGCCTGGGCCCCTCGGGTAGGGAACACTGAAGCTTTCTTT; CDR3: CAWAPRVGNTEAFF
size: -; V: TRBV9; J: TRBJ2-5; D: TRBD2; DNA: TGTGCCAGCAGCGTTCTAGCGGGAGGGGTAGAGACCCAGTACTTC; CDR3: CASSVLAGGVETQYF
size: -; V: TRBV10-1; J: TRBJ2-5; D: TRBD2; DNA: TGCGCCAGCAGTGAAGCGGGAGGACTCCAAGAGACCCAGTACTTC; CDR3: CASSEAGGLQETQYF
size: few; V: TRBV27; J: TRBJ2-1; D: TRBD1; DNA: TGTGCCAGCAGTTTATGGGACAGGGCTACTGAGCAGTTCTTC; CDR3: CASSLWDRATEQFF
size: -; V: TRBV15; J: TRBJ2-3; D: -; DNA: TGTGCCACCAGCAGAGACAGGGGACACACAGATACGCAGTATTTT; CDR3: CATSRDRGHTDTQYF
size: once; V: TRBV19; J: TRBJ2-5; D: -; DNA: TGTGCCAGTAGTATACAGGGGCAAGAGACCCAGTACTTC; CDR3: CASSIQGQETQYF
size: -; V: TRBV6-5; J: TRBJ2-2; D: -; DNA: TGTGCCAGCAGTTGGGACTGGACCACCGGGGAGCTGTTTTTT; CDR3: CASSWDWTTGELFF
size: -; V: TRBV28; J: TRBJ1-4; D: TRBD1; DNA: TGTGCCAGCAGTCTATCGTTGGGACAGACCGATGAAAAACTGTTTTTT; CDR3: CASSLSLGQTDEKLFF
size: once; V: TRBV6-1; J: TRBJ2-5; D: -; DNA: TGTGCCAGCAGAAATAGCAGGGTCCAAGAGACCCAGTACTTC; CDR3: CASRNSRVQETQYF
size: -; V: TRBV27; J: TRBJ1-1; D: TRBD1; DNA: TGTGCCAGCAGGGCCGGGACAGGTTTGATATACACTGAAGCTTTCTTT; CDR3: CASRAGTGLIYTEAFF
size: few; V: TRBV4-3; J: TRBJ2-6; D: -; DNA: TGCGCCAGCAGCAGAGAAGCGTTCTCTGGGGCCAACGTCCTGACTTTC; CDR3: CASSREAFSGANVLTF
size: -; V: TRBV11-2; J: TRBJ2-2; D: TRBD2; DNA: TGTGCCAGCAGCTTAGTTCGAGCGGGAGGGACCGGGGAGCTGTTTTTT; CDR3: CASSLVRAGGTGELFF
size: -; V: TRBV29-1; J: TRBJ1-4; D: -; DNA: TGCAGCGTTGAAGCCGGCGGGGGGGGTGAAAAACTGTTTTTT; CDR3: CSVEAGGGGEKLFF
size: -; V: TRBV13; J: TRBJ2-7; D: -; DNA: TGTGCCAGCAGCTTTTCGATGGGGGCTTCCTACGAGCAGTACTTC; CDR3: CASSFSMGASYEQYF
size: -; V: TRBV7-9; J: TRBJ2-1; D: TRBD2; DNA: TGTGCCAGCACCCTCGGACTAGCGTTAAATGAGCAGTTCTTC; CDR3: CASTLGLALNEQFF
size: -; V: TRBV19; J: TRBJ1-2; D: TRBD1; DNA: TGTGCCAGTATAAGCGGACAGGGTAACTATGGCTACACCTTC; CDR3: CASISGQGNYGYTF
size: -; V: TRBV27; J: TRBJ2-7; D: TRBD1; DNA: TGTGCCAGCAGTTTATCGCCCGGACAGGTCCACTACGAGCAGTACTTC; CDR3: CASSLSPGQVHYEQYF
size: -; V: TRBV21-1; J: TRBJ2-7; D: -; DNA: TGTGCCAGCAGCAAACGCGACAGGGTGGGACGCTCCTACGAGCAGTACTTC; CDR3: CASSKRDRVGRSYEQYF
size: once; V: TRBV7-9; J: TRBJ1-6; D: TRBD1; DNA: TGTTCCAGCAGCTTAAGCCGGGACAGGAATAATTCACCCCTCCACTTT; CDR3: CSSSLSRDRNNSPLHF
size: once; V: TRBV6-1; J: TRBJ2-3; D: -; DNA: TGTGCCAGCAGGGCAGGGATAGGGGCAGATACGCAGTATTTT; CDR3: CASRAGIGADTQYF
size: -; V: TRBV7-8; J: TRBJ2-7; D: TRBD1; DNA: TGTGCCAGCAGCTTAGAGGGGACAGGGGGCCCCTACGAGCAGTACTTC; CDR3: CASSLEGTGGPYEQYF
size: -; V: TRBV2; J: TRBJ2-7; D: -; DNA: TGTGCCAGCAGTCCGGACACCTTCTACGAGCAGTACTTC; CDR3: CASSPDTFYEQYF
size: -; V: TRBV5-1; J: TRBJ2-3; D: -; DNA: TGCGCCAGCAGCTTTGGGGCCACGGATACGCAGTATTTT; CDR3: CASSFGATDTQYF
size: few; V: TRBV7-6; J: TRBJ2-3; D: -; DNA: TGTGCCAGCAGCAGACAGTACCTAGATACGCAGTATTTT; CDR3: CASSRQYLDTQYF
size: -; V: TRBV30; J: TRBJ2-5; D: TRBD1; DNA: TGTGCCTGGAGTGTAGGGGGCGGAACACTTCAAGAGACCCAGTACTTC; CDR3: CAWSVGGGTLQETQYF
size: -; V: TRBV6-1; J: TRBJ2-7; D: TRBD1; DNA: TGTGCCAGCGGACAGGGGACCTTCTACGAGCAGTACTTC; CDR3: CASGQGTFYEQYF
size: -; V: TRBV27; J: TRBJ2-1; D: TRBD2; DNA: TGTGCCAGCAGTTTTAGCGGGAGGGGGACCTACAATGAGCAGTTCTTC; CDR3: CASSFSGRGTYNEQFF
size: -; V: TRBV21-1; J: TRBJ2-7; D: -; DNA: TGTGCCAGCAGCAAAGAACCCCTTCGACGAGGGGGCCGGACCTACGAGCAGTACTTC; CDR3: CASSKEPLRRGGRTYEQYF
size: once; V: TRBV18; J: TRBJ2-7; D: -; DNA: TGTGCCAGCTCACCGGCCCACGGGAGCTCCTACGAGCAGTACTTC; CDR3: CASSPAHGSSYEQYF
size: -; V: TRBV25-1; J: TRBJ2-6; D: -; DNA: TGTGCCAGCAGTGAAACAAGGGGGTTGAACTCTGGGGCCAACGTCCTGACTTTC; CDR3: CASSETRGLNSGANVLTF
size: -; V: TRBV6-6; J: TRBJ2-7; D: TRBD2; DNA: TGTGCCAGCAGGATACGGGAGGCCTCCTACGAGCAGTACTTC; CDR3: CASRIREASYEQYF